The 2 T cell receptor beta chains listed next were all sequenced from one sample in a study of response to subunit inactivated influenza vaccine. Each CDR3 protein is one row after TCRdb ran MiXCR on the RT-PCR reads. The top ten clones hold 13% of a sample with under 550,000 distinct CDR3 sequences, under 9% of them seen once. The sequenced sample was PBMCs from blood, obtained around 25 months after vaccination. These receptors all come from a man aged 50-75 years who received an inactivated influenza vaccine.

The chain links TRBV20-1 to TRBJ2-3; 8 nucleotides line up with TRBD2. The CDR3 length is 15 residues. Germline V gene data show CDR1 as DFQATT and CDR2 as SNEGSKA (reference sequence). V was clipped by 0 bases and J by 1 base; unmatched bases: 3. CDR3 DNA sequence: TGCAGTGCTAGAGAGCTAGCGGGCCGCACAGATACGCAGTATTTT. Its protein product is CSARELAGRTDTQYF.

The chain couples TRBV29-1 to TRBJ1-2, with unresolved D. This CDR3 contains 16 residues. V lost 7 bases and J 3 bases, leaving 24 bases between the germline ends. CDR1 SQVTM and CDR2 ANQGSEA come from the germline V gene. As DNA, the CDR3 is TGCAGCGCGGCAACTTTGGGGAGTGCTGTTGACTATGGCTACACCTTC. This gives the protein CSAATLGSAVDYGYTF.